The 17 T cell receptor beta chains below were found in one sample sequenced in a study of blood T cell repertoires in COVID-19. The method was immunoSEQ multiplex PCR; TCRdb's version includes in-frame clones alone and lacks a portion of them. The sample holds more than 85,000 clones, over 75% seen once. The sequenced material came from peripheral blood. The receptor source for this set is a woman aged 55-75 years with acute or convalescent COVID-19.

CDR3 sequence reads: CASRRSPGNEQFF. CDR3 DNA sequence: TGTGCCAGCAGGCGGTCGCCGGGGAATGAGCAGTTCTTC. The rearrangement uses TRBV12-3 or TRBV12-4 and TRBJ2-1; D may be TRBD2 (5 bases). The V and J ends lost 6 bases and 7 bases respectively, with 13 bases between them. This CDR3 has 13 residues.

The chain is built from TRBV28 and TRBJ2-1; the D gene is possibly TRBD2 (5 bases). CDR3 length equals 14 residues. Between the trimmed V and J ends, which lost 2 bases and 7 bases, there was a span of 12 bases. Germline values: CDR1 MDHEN, CDR2 SYDVKM. The CDR3 is CASSLSDYGNEQFF. In nucleotides, the CDR3 is TGTGCCAGCAGTTTAAGTGACTATGGAAATGAGCAGTTCTTC.

V usage is TRBV21-1 and J usage is TRBJ1-5. TRBV21-1 is a pseudogene segment. CDR3 size: 18 residues. The CDR3 spells CASSKKAGTGRGNQPQHF. The CDR3, as DNA: TGTGCCAGCAGCAAAAAAGCGGGGACGGGAAGAGGCAATCAGCCCCAGCATTTT.

In its sample, this clone was seen a few times. V gene TRBV5-4 combines with J gene TRBJ2-1; a weak D match, TRBD1 (5 bases). The CDR3 runs 14 residues. V lost 0 bases and J 3 bases, leaving 7 bases between the germline ends. The germline V gene has CDR1 SGHNT and CDR2 YYREEE (reference sequence). The CDR3 here is CASSLATGYNEQFF. The CDR3 region has the DNA TGTGCCAGCAGCTTGGCCACAGGCTACAATGAGCAGTTCTTC.

The table lists this clone with a count of one. The J gene is TRBJ2-7, the V gene TRBV5-1; TRBD2 agrees at 9 bases. This CDR3 has 15 residues. V was pared by 4 bases and J by 9 bases, with 14 bases of the junction left unmatched. Germline V gene lookup returns CDR1 SGHRS and CDR2 YFSETQ. DNA of the CDR3: TGCGCCAGCAGCCCTCTAGCGGGGACTGCCCTTGGGCAGTACTTC. This sequence encodes CASSPLAGTALGQYF.

The chain links TRBV4-1 to TRBJ1-2; no clear D. V was clipped by 3 bases and J by 0 bases, with 17 bases between them. This CDR3 is built from 17 residues. Germline loops: CDR1 MGHRA, CDR2 YSYEKL. Here the CDR3 reads CASSHPRRTVTNYGYTF. CDR3 DNA sequence: TGCGCCAGCAGCCACCCCAGGCGAACAGTGACTAACTATGGCTACACCTTC.

The chain links TRBV7-9 to TRBJ2-3, with a weak D call TRBD1 (5 bases). This CDR3 spans 13 amino acids. Germline V gene lookup returns CDR1 SEHNR and CDR2 FQNEAQ (reference sequence). V dropped 0 bases and J dropped 5 bases, with 6 bases sitting between them. CDR3 DNA: TGTGCCAGCAGCTTAGCGGGGCTAGATACGCAGTATTTT. The encoded protein is CASSLAGLDTQYF.

V is TRBV5-1 and J is TRBJ2-5; D possibly corresponds to TRBD2 (6 bases). V lost 2 bases and J lost 5, with 13 bases in between. The CDR3 is made up of 14 amino acids. Germline loops: CDR1 SGHRS, CDR2 YFSETQ. The CDR3 coding sequence is TGCGCCAGCAGCTTAGGGAGGCACGAGGAGACCCAGTACTTC. Residues: CASSLGRHEETQYF.

The chain couples TRBV5-6 to TRBJ2-1; 7 bases fit TRBD2. The CDR3 is 14 amino acids. Germline assignment: CDR1 SGHDT and CDR2 YYEEEE. The J segment lost 4 bases and the V segment lost 5 bases, leaving 6 bases of the junction unmatched. CDR3 nucleotide sequence: TGTGCCAGCAGGTCCCGGGGGGTTTACAATGAGCAGTTCTTC. Translated, it gives CASRSRGVYNEQFF.

The chain recombines TRBV10-3 with TRBJ2-7, with no clear D. The CDR3 spans 13 residues. V gave up 6 bases and J gave up 2 bases, with 11 bases separating them. Germline V CDR1 and CDR2: ENHRY, SYGVKD. The CDR3 here is CAIRVKETYEQYF. DNA for the CDR3: TGTGCCATCAGGGTCAAGGAGACCTACGAGCAGTACTTC.

This chain joins TRBV28 and TRBJ2-3; 7 nucleotides line up with TRBD1. Germline V gives CDR1 MDHEN, CDR2 SYDVKM. The CDR3 consists of 15 residues. The V gene end was trimmed by 5 bases and the J gene end by 3 bases; junction bases not matched to a gene: 8. The chain's CDR3 is CASSPSDRVTDTQYF. The CDR3 DNA is TGTGCCAGCAGTCCCTCAGACAGGGTTACAGATACGCAGTATTTT.

The V call is TRBV6-2 or TRBV6-3, the J call TRBJ1-2; D possibly corresponds to TRBD1 (6 bases). Germline V gene lookup returns CDR1 MNHEY and CDR2 SVGEGT. Between the trimmed V and J ends, which lost 6 bases and 11 bases, there was a span of 28 bases. The length of the CDR3 is 16 residues. CDR3 sequence (DNA): TGTGCCAGCAGCCCTACTATGGGACAAGGCCTCCTTCGGTACACCTTC. Amino acids: CASSPTMGQGLLRYTF.

This chain joins TRBV19 and TRBJ2-1; the D gene is possibly TRBD2 (7 bases). This CDR3 spans 13 amino acids. Germline-derived CDR1 and CDR2 are LNHDA and SQIVND (reference sequence). Trimming removed 5 bases from V and 15 bases from J, with 20 bases in between. In DNA form, the CDR3 reads TGTGCCAGTAGTCCCTACCTGGGGGGGCAGGGGTTCTTC. This translates into CASSPYLGGQGFF.

The chain is built from TRBV27 and TRBJ1-2; TRBD1 matches at 7 bases. This CDR3 has 12 amino acids. V gave up 6 bases and J gave up 6 bases; unmatched junction bases: 4. In germline, CDR1 is MNHEY, CDR2 SMNVEV (reference sequence). The CDR3 DNA sequence: TGTGCCAGCAGGAGGGGGCCGGATGGCTACACCTTC. It is translated as CASRRGPDGYTF.

This clone was recorded a few times. The V gene is TRBV27, the J gene TRBJ1-2; 9 nucleotides match TRBD1. The CDR3 is 14 residues long. Losses at the gene ends were 5 bases for V and 2 bases for J; bases not matched to a gene: 3. Looked up from germline, CDR1 is MNHEY and CDR2 is SMNVEV (reference sequence). Written as DNA, the CDR3 is TGTGCCAGCAGTAGGGGGACAGGGAACTATGGCTACACCTTC. This gives the protein CASSRGTGNYGYTF.

The chain is built from TRBV6-1 and TRBJ2-3; TRBD2 might be the D (6 bases). This CDR3 spans 14 amino acids. Germline V gives CDR1 MNHNS, CDR2 SASEGT. Trimming removed 3 bases from V and 4 bases from J, with 11 bases in between. CDR3 in DNA: TGTGCCAGCAGTGAGGGGGGAAGGGCAGATACGCAGTATTTT. It is translated as CASSEGGRADTQYF.

The chain couples TRBV27 to TRBJ2-1; the match to TRBD2 covers 9 bases. Germline CDR1 and CDR2: MNHEY and SMNVEV (reference sequence). This CDR3 is built from 17 residues. The V gene end was trimmed by 4 bases and the J gene end by 8 bases; junction bases not matched to a gene: 15. The CDR3 is CASSSPIASGVTDEQFF. CDR3 bases: TGTGCCAGCAGTTCCCCAATTGCTAGCGGGGTTACCGATGAGCAGTTCTTC.